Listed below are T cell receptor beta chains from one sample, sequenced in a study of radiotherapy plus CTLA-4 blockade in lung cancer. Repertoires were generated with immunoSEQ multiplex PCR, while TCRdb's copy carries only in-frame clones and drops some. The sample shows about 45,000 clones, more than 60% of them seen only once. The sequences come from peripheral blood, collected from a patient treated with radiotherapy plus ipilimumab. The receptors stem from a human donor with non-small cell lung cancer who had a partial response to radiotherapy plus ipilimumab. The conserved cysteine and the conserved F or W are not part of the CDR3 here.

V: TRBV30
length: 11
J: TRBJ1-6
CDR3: AWAGGYNSPLH

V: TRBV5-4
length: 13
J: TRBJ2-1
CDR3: ASSLDRGSYNEQF

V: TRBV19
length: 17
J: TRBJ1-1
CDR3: ASSTFVRDRGILDTEAF

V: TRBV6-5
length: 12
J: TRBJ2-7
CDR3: ASSRTSGDYEQY

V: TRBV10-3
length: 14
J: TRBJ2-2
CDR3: AIKPSGGDYTGELF

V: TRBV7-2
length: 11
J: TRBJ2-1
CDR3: ASSLARQDEQF

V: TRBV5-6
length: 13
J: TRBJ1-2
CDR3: ASSLEDREGSGYT

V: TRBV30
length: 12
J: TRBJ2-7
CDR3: AWSTPAQGYEQY

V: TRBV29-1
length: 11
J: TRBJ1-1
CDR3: SGNRGRGYEAF

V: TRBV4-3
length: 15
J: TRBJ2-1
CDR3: ASSQDPSGGSYNEQF

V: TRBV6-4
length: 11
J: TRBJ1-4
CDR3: ASSDRGGEKLF

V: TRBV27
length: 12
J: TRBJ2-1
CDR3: ASRPPGTYNEQF

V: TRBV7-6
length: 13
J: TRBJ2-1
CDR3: ASSPIAGGHNEQF

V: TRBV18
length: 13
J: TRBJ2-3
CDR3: ASSPQGQDTDTQY